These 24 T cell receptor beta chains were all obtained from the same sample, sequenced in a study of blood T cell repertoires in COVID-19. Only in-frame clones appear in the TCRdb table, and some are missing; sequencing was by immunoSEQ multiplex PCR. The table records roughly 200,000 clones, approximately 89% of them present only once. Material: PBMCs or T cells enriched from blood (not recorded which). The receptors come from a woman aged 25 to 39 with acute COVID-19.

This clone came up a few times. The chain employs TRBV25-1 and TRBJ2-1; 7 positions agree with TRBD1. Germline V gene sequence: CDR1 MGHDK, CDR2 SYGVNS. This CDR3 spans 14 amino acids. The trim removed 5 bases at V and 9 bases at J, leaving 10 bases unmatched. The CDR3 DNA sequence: TGTGCCAGCAGTAGACAGGGAGTAATAGGTGAGCAGTTCTTC. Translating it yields CASSRQGVIGEQFF.

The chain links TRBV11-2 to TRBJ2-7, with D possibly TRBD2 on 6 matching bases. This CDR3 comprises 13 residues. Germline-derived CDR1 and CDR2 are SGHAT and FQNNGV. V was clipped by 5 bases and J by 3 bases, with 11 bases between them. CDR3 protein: CASSGGADYEQYF. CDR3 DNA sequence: TGTGCCAGCAGCGGAGGGGCAGACTACGAGCAGTACTTC. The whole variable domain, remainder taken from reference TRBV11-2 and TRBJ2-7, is EAGVAQSPRYKIIEKRQSVAFWCNPISGHATLYWYQQILGQGPKLLIQFQNNGVVDDSQLPKDRFSAERLKGVDSTLKIQPAKLEDSAVYLCASSGGADYEQYFGPGTRLTVT.

CDR3 nucleotides: TGTGCCAGCCGACAGGGTTTCCATCCTAATGACGAGCAGTACTTC. Encoded protein: CASRQGFHPNDEQYF. The V call is TRBV2, the J call TRBJ2-7, with 7 bases matching TRBD1. Germline assignment: CDR1 SNHLY and CDR2 FYNNEI. The V and J ends lost 8 bases and 5 bases, in that order; junction bases with no gene match: 15. The CDR3 covers 15 residues. The full variable domain, completed using reference TRBV2 and TRBJ2-7, is EPEVTQTPSHQVTQMGQEVILRCVPISNHLYFYWYRQILGQKVEFLVSFYNNEISEKSEIFDDQFSVERPDGSNFTLKIRSTKLEDSAMYFCASRQGFHPNDEQYFGPGTRLTVT.

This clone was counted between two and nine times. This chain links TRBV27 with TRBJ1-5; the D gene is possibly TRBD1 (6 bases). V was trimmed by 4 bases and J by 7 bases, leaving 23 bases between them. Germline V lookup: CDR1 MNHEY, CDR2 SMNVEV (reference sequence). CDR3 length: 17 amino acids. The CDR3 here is CASSSYLQGGGGQPQHF. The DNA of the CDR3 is TGTGCCAGCAGTTCGTACCTACAGGGTGGGGGTGGACAGCCCCAGCATTTT.

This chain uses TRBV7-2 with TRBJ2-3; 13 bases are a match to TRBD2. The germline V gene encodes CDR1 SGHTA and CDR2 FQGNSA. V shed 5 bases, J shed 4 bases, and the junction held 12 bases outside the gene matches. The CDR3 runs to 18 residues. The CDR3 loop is CASSPRNLLAGGADTQYF. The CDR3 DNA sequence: TGTGCCAGCAGCCCGCGAAATTTACTAGCGGGGGGGGCAGATACGCAGTATTTT.

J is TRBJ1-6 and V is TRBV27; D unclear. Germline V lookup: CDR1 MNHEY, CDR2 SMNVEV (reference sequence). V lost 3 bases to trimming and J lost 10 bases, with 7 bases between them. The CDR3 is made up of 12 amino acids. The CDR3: CASSLQRSPLHF. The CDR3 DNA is TGTGCCAGCAGTTTGCAGCGGTCACCCCTCCACTTT.

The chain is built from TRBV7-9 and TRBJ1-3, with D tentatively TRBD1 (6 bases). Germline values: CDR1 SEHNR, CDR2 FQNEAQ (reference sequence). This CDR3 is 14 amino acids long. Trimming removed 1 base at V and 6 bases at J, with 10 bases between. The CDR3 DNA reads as TGTGCCAGCAGCTTAGGGACAGTGAAAAACACCATATATTTT. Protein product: CASSLGTVKNTIYF.

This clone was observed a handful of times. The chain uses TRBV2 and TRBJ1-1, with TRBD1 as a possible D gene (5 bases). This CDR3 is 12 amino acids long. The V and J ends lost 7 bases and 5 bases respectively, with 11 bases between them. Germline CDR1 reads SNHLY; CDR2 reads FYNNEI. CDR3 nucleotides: TGTGCCAGCAAATTCTCAGGGACTGAAGCTTTCTTT. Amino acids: CASKFSGTEAFF.

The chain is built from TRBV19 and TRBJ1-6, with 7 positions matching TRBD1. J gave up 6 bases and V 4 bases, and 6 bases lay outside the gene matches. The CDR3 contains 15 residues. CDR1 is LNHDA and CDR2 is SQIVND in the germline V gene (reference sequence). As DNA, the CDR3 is TGTGCCAGTAGTAGAACCGGGACAGCTAATTCACCCCTCCACTTT. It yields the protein CASSRTGTANSPLHF.

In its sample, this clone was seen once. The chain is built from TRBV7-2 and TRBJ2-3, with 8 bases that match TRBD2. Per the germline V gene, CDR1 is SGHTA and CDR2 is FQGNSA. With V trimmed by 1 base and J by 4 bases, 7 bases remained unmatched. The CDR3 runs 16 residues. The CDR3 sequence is CASSLGRSGGSDTQYF. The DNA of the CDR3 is TGTGCCAGCAGCTTAGGCCGGTCGGGGGGGTCAGATACGCAGTATTTT.

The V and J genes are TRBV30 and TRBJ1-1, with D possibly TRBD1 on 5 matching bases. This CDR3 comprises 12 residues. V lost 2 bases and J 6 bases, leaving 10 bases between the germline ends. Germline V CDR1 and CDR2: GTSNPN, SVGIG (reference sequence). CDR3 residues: CAWSPAGAEAFF. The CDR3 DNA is TGTGCCTGGAGTCCCGCGGGGGCTGAAGCTTTCTTT. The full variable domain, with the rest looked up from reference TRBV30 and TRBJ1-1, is SQTIHQWPATLVQPVGSPLSLECTVEGTSNPNLYWYRQAAGRGLQLLFYSVGIGQISSEVPQNLSASRPQDRQFILSSKKLLLSDSGFYLCAWSPAGAEAFFGQGTRLTVV.

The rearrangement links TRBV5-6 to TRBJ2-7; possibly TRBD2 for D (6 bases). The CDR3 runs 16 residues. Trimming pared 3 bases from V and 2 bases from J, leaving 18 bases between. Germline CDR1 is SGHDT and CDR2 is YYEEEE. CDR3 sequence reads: CASSSNFGRGPYEQYF. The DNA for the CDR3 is TGTGCCAGCAGCTCCAATTTCGGGCGGGGCCCCTACGAGCAGTACTTC.

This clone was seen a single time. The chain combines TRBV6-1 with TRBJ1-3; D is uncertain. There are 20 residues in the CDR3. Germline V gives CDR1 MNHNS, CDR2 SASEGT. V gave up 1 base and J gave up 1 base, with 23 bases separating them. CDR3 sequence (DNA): TGTGCCAGCAGTGAAGAATTCGGGGTGTCTTTGGAGTGGTCTGGAAACACCATATATTTT. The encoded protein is CASSEEFGVSLEWSGNTIYF.

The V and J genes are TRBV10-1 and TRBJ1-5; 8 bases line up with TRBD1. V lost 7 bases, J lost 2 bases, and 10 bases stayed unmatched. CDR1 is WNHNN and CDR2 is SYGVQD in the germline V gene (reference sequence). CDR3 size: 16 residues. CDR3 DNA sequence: TGCGCCAGCACTAGGGACAGGCTAAACTGCAATCAGCCCCAGCATTTT. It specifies CASTRDRLNCNQPQHF.

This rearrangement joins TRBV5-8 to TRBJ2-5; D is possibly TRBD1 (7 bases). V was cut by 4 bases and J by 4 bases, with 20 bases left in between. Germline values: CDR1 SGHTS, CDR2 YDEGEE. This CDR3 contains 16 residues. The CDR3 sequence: CASSPGGRWFGETQYF. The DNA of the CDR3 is TGTGCCAGCAGCCCAGGGGGGCGGTGGTTTGGAGAGACCCAGTACTTC. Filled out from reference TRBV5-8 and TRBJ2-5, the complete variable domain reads EAGVTQSPTHLIKTRGQQATLRCSPISGHTSVYWYQQALGLGLQFLLWYDEGEERNRGNFPPRFSGRQFPNYSSELNVNALELEDSALYLCASSPGGRWFGETQYFGPGTRLLVL.

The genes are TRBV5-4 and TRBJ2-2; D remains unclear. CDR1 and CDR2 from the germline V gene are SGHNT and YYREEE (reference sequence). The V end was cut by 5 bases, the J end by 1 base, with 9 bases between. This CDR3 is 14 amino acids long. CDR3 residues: CASSPTGNTGELFF. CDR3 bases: TGTGCCAGCAGTCCCACGGGGAACACCGGGGAGCTGTTTTTT.

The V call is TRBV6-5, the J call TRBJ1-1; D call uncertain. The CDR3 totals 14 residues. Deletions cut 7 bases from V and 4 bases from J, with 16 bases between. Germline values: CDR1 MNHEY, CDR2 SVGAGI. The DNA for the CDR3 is TGTGCCAGCACTCGAAGCGTGAGGAGCACTGAAGCTTTCTTT. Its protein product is CASTRSVRSTEAFF.

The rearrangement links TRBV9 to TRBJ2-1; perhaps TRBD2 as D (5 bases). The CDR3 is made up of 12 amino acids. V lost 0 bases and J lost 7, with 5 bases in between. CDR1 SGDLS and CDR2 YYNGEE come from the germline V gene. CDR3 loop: CASSVVANEQFF. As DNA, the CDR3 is TGTGCCAGCAGCGTAGTAGCGAATGAGCAGTTCTTC.

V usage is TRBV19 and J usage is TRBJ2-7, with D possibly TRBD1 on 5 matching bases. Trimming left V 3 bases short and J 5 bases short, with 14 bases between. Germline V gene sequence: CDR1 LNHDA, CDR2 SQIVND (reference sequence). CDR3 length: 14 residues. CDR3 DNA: TGTGCCAGTAGTATTGGGGCAGGGTATGACGAGCAGTACTTC. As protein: CASSIGAGYDEQYF.

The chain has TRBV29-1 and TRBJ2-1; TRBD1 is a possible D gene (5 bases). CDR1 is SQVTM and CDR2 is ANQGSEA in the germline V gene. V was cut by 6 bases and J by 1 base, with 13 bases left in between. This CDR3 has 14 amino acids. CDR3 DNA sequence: TGCAGCGTAATACAGGCGTCTTCCTACAATGAGCAGTTCTTC. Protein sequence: CSVIQASSYNEQFF.

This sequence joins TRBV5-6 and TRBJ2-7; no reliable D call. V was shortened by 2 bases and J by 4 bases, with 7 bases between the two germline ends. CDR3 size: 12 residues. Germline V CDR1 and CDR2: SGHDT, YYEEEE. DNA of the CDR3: TGTGCCAGCAGCTTATCAGGATACGAGCAGTACTTC. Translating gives CASSLSGYEQYF.

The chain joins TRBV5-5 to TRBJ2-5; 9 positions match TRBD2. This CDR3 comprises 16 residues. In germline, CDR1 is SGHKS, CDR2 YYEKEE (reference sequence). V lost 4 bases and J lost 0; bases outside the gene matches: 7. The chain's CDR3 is CASSPGLASYQETQYF. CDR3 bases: TGTGCCAGCAGCCCAGGACTAGCGTCGTACCAAGAGACCCAGTACTTC.

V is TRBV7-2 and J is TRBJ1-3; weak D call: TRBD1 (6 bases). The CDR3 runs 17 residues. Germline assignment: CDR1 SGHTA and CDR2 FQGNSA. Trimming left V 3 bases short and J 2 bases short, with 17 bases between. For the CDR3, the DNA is TGTGCCAGCAGCTTGGGACACAGGAGAATCACTGGAAACACCATATATTTT. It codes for CASSLGHRRITGNTIYF. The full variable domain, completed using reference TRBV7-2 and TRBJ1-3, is GAGVSQSPSNKVTEKGKDVELRCDPISGHTALYWYRQSLGQGLEFLIYFQGNSAPDKSGLPSDRFSAERTGGSVSTLTIQRTQQEDSAVYLCASSLGHRRITGNTIYFGEGSWLTVV.

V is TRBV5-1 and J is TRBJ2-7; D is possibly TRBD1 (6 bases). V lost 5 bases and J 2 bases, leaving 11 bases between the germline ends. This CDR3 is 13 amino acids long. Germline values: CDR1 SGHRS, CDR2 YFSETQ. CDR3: CASRGTPTYEQYF. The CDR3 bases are TGCGCCAGCAGAGGGACACCCACCTACGAGCAGTACTTC.